A selection of T cell receptor beta chains follows, all from one sample in a study of technical replicates of blood from a few donors. The method was immunoSEQ multiplex PCR; TCRdb's version includes in-frame clones alone and lacks a portion of them. The sample lists about 59,000 clones, about 94% occurring once. Sequenced sample: PBMCs. The receptors come from a human donor in good health. Some clones in this sample may be carry-over from other donors' samples. CDR3s include the opening cysteine and the closing phenylalanine or tryptophan. The D gene is left open where the match is weak. Clone size is given for some rows only: seen once, a few or many times, or a class if the clone is expanded.

TRBV7-3	.	TRBJ2-1	.	TGTGCCAGCAGCTTAAGCCCCGGCGAGGATGAGCAGTTCTTC	CASSLSPGEDEQFF
TRBV7-2	.	TRBJ2-3	TRBD2	TGTGCCAGCAGCTTAATAGCGGGGTTTAAAGATACGCAGTATTTT	CASSLIAGFKDTQYF
TRBV27	.	TRBJ2-3	.	TGTGCCAGCAGGAGCGGAGGTAGCACAGATACGCAGTATTTT	CASRSGGSTDTQYF
TRBV7-2	.	TRBJ2-3	.	TGTGCCAGCAGCTTGACCCGGGTTAGCACAGATACGCAGTATTTT	CASSLTRVSTDTQYF
TRBV19	.	TRBJ1-5	TRBD1	TGTGCCAGTAGCAAGGACAGGGTCAATCAGCCCCAGCATTTT	CASSKDRVNQPQHF
TRBV6-5	.	TRBJ2-7	.	TGTGCCAGCAGTTTGGCGGGGAGCTCCTACGAGCAGTACTTC	CASSLAGSSYEQYF
TRBV2	.	TRBJ2-7	TRBD1	TGTGCCAGCAGTGAAGCGGCCGGGACAGGGGATCACGAGCAGTACTTC	CASSEAAGTGDHEQYF
TRBV29-1	.	TRBJ2-7	TRBD1	TGCAGCGCCCGGGACAGCTCCTACGAGCAGTACTTC	CSARDSSYEQYF
TRBV15	once	TRBJ1-5	.	TGTGCCGCGGAAGCGGACTTAGAAAAATTTCAGCCCCAGCATTTT	CAAEADLEKFQPQHF
TRBV19	few	TRBJ1-6	TRBD1	TGTGCCAGTAGCTCTACTACGGGGACAGGGGGATCACCCCTCCACTTT	CASSSTTGTGGSPLHF
TRBV12-5	.	TRBJ2-2	TRBD1	TGTGCTAGTGGACCAGGGACAGTGGGAGCCGGGGAGCTGTTTTTT	CASGPGTVGAGELFF
TRBV18	.	TRBJ2-2	TRBD2	TGTGCCAGCTCGCAGACTAGCGGCAACACCGGGGAGCTGTTTTTT	CASSQTSGNTGELFF
TRBV5-1	.	TRBJ2-2	.	TGCGCCAGCAGCGTAAGGGAGGCCGGGGAGCTGTTTTTT	CASSVREAGELFF
TRBV9	.	TRBJ2-7	TRBD2	TGTGCCAGCAGCGACCACCGCGGCGGGGGGACGGGGGAGCAGTACTTC	CASSDHRGGGTGEQYF
TRBV5-4	.	TRBJ1-4	.	TGTGCCAGCAGCCTTCTTGCTGGGGGGGCTAATGAAAAACTGTTTTTT	CASSLLAGGANEKLFF
TRBV5-6	once	TRBJ2-7	TRBD1	TGTGCCAGCAGTTACGGACAGGGCCCCTACGAGCAGTACTTC	CASSYGQGPYEQYF
TRBV4-3	.	TRBJ2-3	.	TGCGCCAGCAGTCCAGAAGCGGTGATCACAGATACGCAGTATTTT	CASSPEAVITDTQYF
TRBV30	.	TRBJ1-5	.	TGTGCCTGGAGTGCCCTGGCAGGACTTAATCAGCCCCAGCATTTT	CAWSALAGLNQPQHF
TRBV5-8	.	TRBJ2-5	TRBD2	TGTGCCAGCAGCTACAAGACTAGCGGGTGGGAGACCCAGTACTTC	CASSYKTSGWETQYF
TRBV19	.	TRBJ1-5	.	TGTGCCAGTAGTCAAACCGGGACTTACAATCAGCCCCAGCATTTT	CASSQTGTYNQPQHF
TRBV18	.	TRBJ1-6	.	TGTGCCAGTTCGGAACACAGAGCCTATAATTCACCCCTCCACTTT	CASSEHRAYNSPLHF
TRBV19	.	TRBJ1-5	.	TGTGCCAGTAAAGACACCACTAATCAGCCCCAGCATTTT	CASKDTTNQPQHF
TRBV6-5	.	TRBJ2-5	TRBD1	TGTGCCAGCAGATACCGAGGACAGGGTCAAGAGACCCAGTACTTC	CASRYRGQGQETQYF
TRBV6-5	once	TRBJ2-7	TRBD2	TGTGCCAGCAGTTACTCGGGCGGGAGGGCACACTACGAGCAGTACTTC	CASSYSGGRAHYEQYF
TRBV5-4	.	TRBJ2-1	TRBD2	TGTGCCAGCAGCTTACGCACTAGCGGAGATTACAATGAGCAGTTCTTC	CASSLRTSGDYNEQFF
TRBV6-4	.	TRBJ1-2	.	TGTGCCAGCAGTGACTCGACCGGGAAGGAGTATGGCTACACCTTC	CASSDSTGKEYGYTF
TRBV5-5	.	TRBJ2-7	.	TGTGCCAGCAGCCGGACAGAAGCCTACGAGCAGTACTTC	CASSRTEAYEQYF
TRBV6-5	.	TRBJ2-5	.	TGTGCCAGCAGTTACTCTACTACTCAAGAGACCCAGTACTTC	CASSYSTTQETQYF
TRBV7-7	.	TRBJ2-5	TRBD2	TGTGCCAGCAGCCCAGGACTAGCGGGGCCGGGGGAGACCCAGTACTTC	CASSPGLAGPGETQYF
TRBV4-1	.	TRBJ1-1	.	TGCGCCAGCAGCCAAGGGCCATGGGGTCAGGGTGGCACTGAAGCTTTCTTT	CASSQGPWGQGGTEAFF
TRBV6-6	.	TRBJ2-1	TRBD2	TGTGCCAGCAGCGGGCTAGCGGGAGGCCATGAGCAGTTCTTC	CASSGLAGGHEQFF
TRBV7-2	.	TRBJ2-5	TRBD2	TGTGCCAGCAGCTTAGTTTCCGGTGTCGGGGGGGGACAAGAGACCCAGTACTTC	CASSLVSGVGGGQETQYF
TRBV6-4	once	TRBJ2-1	TRBD2	TGTGCCAGCAGTGACTCCAAGCGACTAGCGGGGGGGTTGGATGAGCAGTTCTTC	CASSDSKRLAGGLDEQFF
TRBV6-6	.	TRBJ2-7	TRBD2	TGTGCCAGCAGTTACCTCACCGGGGGGGGTTCCTACGAGCAGTACTTC	CASSYLTGGGSYEQYF
TRBV27	.	TRBJ2-7	TRBD1	TGTGCCAGCACCATGGACAGGGATTCGGGCGAGCAGTACTTC	CASTMDRDSGEQYF
TRBV7-9	.	TRBJ1-6	.	TGTGCCAGCAGCGCAGCACAGAGCTCCTATAATTCACCCCTCCACTTT	CASSAAQSSYNSPLHF
TRBV7-3	.	TRBJ2-1	TRBD2	TGTGCCAGCAGTTCTTTGGGGACTAGCGATGAGCAGTTCTTC	CASSSLGTSDEQFF
TRBV2	.	TRBJ2-7	.	TGTGCCAGCAGGACAACGGTACGCGAGCAGTACTTC	CASRTTVREQYF
TRBV6-1	.	TRBJ1-1	TRBD1	TGTGCCAGCAGGAGTCCGGGACAGGGGACCACTGAAGCTTTCTTT	CASRSPGQGTTEAFF
TRBV5-1	.	TRBJ2-1	TRBD2	TGCGCCAGCGCATGGGGGACTAGCGGGGGAGACCAGCAGTTCTTC	CASAWGTSGGDQQFF
TRBV12-5	.	TRBJ1-4	.	TGTGCTAGTGGTTTGGACGGGGGGGCCGGGGAAAAACTGTTTTTT	CASGLDGGAGEKLFF
TRBV5-1	.	TRBJ1-1	.	TGCGCCAGCAGCTTGGGGGCAGGGGCAAATCGTGAAGCTTTCTTT	CASSLGAGANREAFF
TRBV7-2	.	TRBJ2-3	TRBD2	TGTGCCAGCAGCTCCGGCGGGAGTTCGACAGATACGCAGTATTTT	CASSSGGSSTDTQYF
TRBV4-3	.	TRBJ2-1	.	TGCGCCAGCAGCCAAGGTTGGGGGGGGGCGGGCAATGAGCAGTTCTTC	CASSQGWGGAGNEQFF
TRBV12-5	.	TRBJ2-5	.	TGTGCTAGTGGTTTGGCCGGAGAGACCCAGTACTTC	CASGLAGETQYF
TRBV10-2	.	TRBJ2-1	.	TGCGCCAGCGGGAGGGGGGGGCTCAACAATGAGCAGTTCTTC	CASGRGGLNNEQFF
TRBV7-2	.	TRBJ1-3	.	TGTGCCAGCAGCTTACGCGGACTTCCCGCCTTGGGGTCTGGAAACACCATATATTTT	CASSLRGLPALGSGNTIYF
TRBV9	.	TRBJ2-3	TRBD1	TGTGCCAGCAGCGAGCGACAGGGAAGCACAGATACGCAGTATTTT	CASSERQGSTDTQYF
TRBV2	.	TRBJ2-2	TRBD2	TGTGCCAGCAGGCCTAGCGGGGGGCGGACCGGGGAGCTGTTTTTT	CASRPSGGRTGELFF
TRBV7-3	once	TRBJ2-1	.	TGTGCCAGCAGCTTAATCGCCGGAGACGGGGGGCCCTCCTACAATGAGCAGTTCTTC	CASSLIAGDGGPSYNEQFF
TRBV7-2	.	TRBJ1-5	TRBD1	TGTGCCAGCAGCCTAACAGGGGCGCGCAATCAGCCCCAGCATTTT	CASSLTGARNQPQHF
TRBV6-5	.	TRBJ2-7	.	TGTGCCAGCAGGTGGGATGACCGGGGGGAGCAGTACTTC	CASRWDDRGEQYF